This record looks at one TCR beta chain sequence and its context. Its specific antigen is unknown. Per-base qualities were not stored, and no clone one base away is much larger. To prepare the library, the immunoSEQ multiplex PCR assay was applied. For the multiplex PCR, a mixture combining 60 forward primers for TCR Vbeta segments and 13 reverse primers for TCR Jbeta segments was used. A multiplex PCR assay on genomic DNA amplified the CDR3 region of rearranged TCR beta genes. Amplified TCR beta libraries were sequenced as 87-base-pair reads on the Illumina HiSeq System. Per the source publication's procedure: A later analysis counted about 80 million unique TCR beta chains across the 550 to 700 repertoires, and roughly 10 million of these chains were shared by at least two donors. To remove PCR and sequencing errors, raw reads were error-corrected and collapsed into unique sequences using a nearest-neighbor algorithm that merged closely related sequences. CDR3 sequences were aligned to IMGT reference sequences to assign V, D and J gene segments. Each retained sequence needed at least a six-nucleotide match to both a V gene segment and a J gene segment. A rearrangement counted as productive if the CDR3 had no stop codons and remained in frame with V and J, and every other rearrangement counted as non-productive. Following IMGT convention, CDR3 was defined as the stretch from the second conserved V-encoded cysteine to the conserved J-encoded phenylalanine. The earlier analysis of 450 to 750 of the donors excluded any sequence lacking an unambiguous match to a single V gene segment. In an earlier analysis of more than 500 of the donors, a V segment was called functional when productive rearrangements were above 56.7%, and segregating when the standard deviation between donors exceeded 5%. A statistical classification framework was built for diagnosing cytomegalovirus status from the catalog of TCR beta chain sequences. In a later analysis, V and J genes were assigned by comparing TCR nucleotide sequences against IMGT/GENE-DB human TR gene sequences. A later analysis assigned CDR3 sequences and most-parsimonious VDJ recombination scenarios with the TCRdist pipeline. In a later analysis, each TCR beta chain was defined by its CDR3 amino acid sequence together with its V-gene family, and reads without a unique V-gene family were excluded. A later analysis removed several hundred highly shared, low-generation-probability nucleotide sequences to deal with suspected cross-contamination and a sequencing artifact. In a later analysis, a clonal expansion index for each public chain was calculated from normalized within-repertoire ranks of inferred template counts. In a later analysis, generation probabilities were computed with a VDJ recombination model fitted to out-of-frame rearrangements, and the resulting probabilities were checked against IGoR. Hypergeometric tests were used in a later analysis to score TCR-TCR, TCR-HLA and TCR-CMV co-occurrence, with a repertoire-size bias correction applied to the TCR pairs. To estimate false discovery rates, a later analysis permuted the HLA or CMV assignments 20 times. A later analysis grouped co-occurring TCRs with DBSCAN, adding TCRdist sequence similarity when clustering within HLA-allele-positive subsets. Repertoires with fewer than 30,000 or more than 120,000 public chains, plus five repertoires with anomalous nucleotide sharing, were excluded from co-occurrence clustering. TCRdb holds this immuneACCESS table with in-frame rearrangements only. Some clones are missing; in checked studies, unresolved V genes explain under half, and the rest has no known cause. The D gene and trimming were derived from the DNA, and the V and J assignments and clone size from that table. The sample has about 130,000 clones on record, about 80% of them singletons. The ten most abundant clones make up 2.5% to 3.5% of the sample.

These data come from a study of cytomegalovirus exposure and HLA in healthy donors (dated by TCRdb to 2016 to 2017). Context from the whole study: In an earlier analysis of roughly 590 of the donors, around 290 Gb of sequence data and 100 million or so unique TCR beta sequences from roughly 200 million T cells were reported. Roughly 310 gigabases of sequencing data and 80 million or so unique TCR sequences were included in an early release covering about 600 HLA-typed donors. Of the roughly 400 genotyped donors, less than 90% were placed in the genetic ancestry cluster associated with self-reported Caucasian donors. The study aimed to test whether cataloging public T cell receptors could reveal signatures of past pathogen exposure. The T cell repertoires of some 670 subjects were profiled by immunosequencing and related to cytomegalovirus serostatus. Along with the approximately 700-subject first cohort, a separate validation cohort of 120 different subjects was used. The study combined high-throughput TCR immunosequencing, statistical association of individual TCRs with disease status, and machine learning to predict cytomegalovirus infection status. To study patterns of TCR occurrence, a later analysis re-analyzed previously published TCR beta repertoires from several hundred donors and added high-resolution HLA genotyping. Rather than using new phenotypic data, the later analysis identified candidate immune exposures from TCR beta sequences and from how often those sequences occurred across donors. In an earlier analysis of about 590 of the donors, high-throughput TCR beta sequencing was used to judge whether each TCR beta V gene segment behaved as functional or pseudogenic. Donor age, sex, ethnicity and CMV serostatus were compiled together with the repertoire data. A later genetic analysis took genome-wide SNP genotypes for about 65% of the 666 donors and used that subset as a discovery cohort. Every repertoire in the discovery cohort had been generated on one and the same sequencing platform. HLA typing covered class I and class II loci at four-digit resolution. Typing coverage differed by locus: A, B, C, DRB1 and DQB1 were typed in about 620-640 donors, DQA1 in 522, DPA1 in approximately 600, and DPB1 in 450 to 490. Five DR-DQ haplotypes were treated as single units for association and clustering because of strong linkage in the cohort. Among about 360 genotyped donors of the cohort, an average of roughly 240,000 unique TCR beta nucleotide sequences were sequenced per donor, approximately 20% of them non-productive. Overall study results and their limits: A later analysis associated about 18,000 TCR beta sequences with specific HLA alleles at a false discovery rate of 0.05. In an earlier analysis of more than 450 of the donors, most TCR beta V segments were observed in productive rearrangements about 87% or about 30% of the time, broadly matching IMGT annotations. In both the original and validation cohorts, the classifier was reported to diagnose cytomegalovirus status with high specificity and sensitivity. When HLA alleles, especially DR and DQ, strongly co-occurred, attributing TCR associations to individual alleles was difficult. Because HLA typing was unavailable for some donors at each locus, only the typed subset was used in association tests. A later analysis found that TCR association rates varied across HLA loci, with DRB1 alleles showing the most associated TCRs and HLA-C alleles the fewest. The authors suggested that the approach could potentially be extended to other disease states and immunological phenotypes. A later genetic analysis associated a missense DCLRE1C variant with V-gene and J-gene trimming of TCR beta chains, and an independent cohort replicated the association. While some public TCRs were present in many individuals, most TCR sequences turned up only very rarely across donors. Most CMV-associated TCR beta chains appeared to be HLA-restricted in a later analysis, and the HLA associations seemed to be driven largely by CMV exposure. In a later analysis, HLA-associated TCR beta chains were found to be more clonally expanded and to have lower generation probabilities than equally common non-associated chains. A few of the identified cytomegalovirus-associated TCR beta chains were confirmed in vitro to be specific for cytomegalovirus antigens. Sequencing depth was assumed to be roughly uniform across donors in the presence/absence analyses, though that assumption may not hold. Linkage disequilibrium might explain the correlated functional status among segregating V segments, but an unknown experimental factor could not be excluded. According to a later genetic analysis, donors in an Asian-associated ancestry cluster had fewer N-insertions in productive TCRs than the approximately 650-donor mean. Immune exposure information for the cohort was limited to CMV serostatus. A further reported finding was that TCR beta sequences accurately predicted the HLA-A and HLA-B alleles for most subjects in the first cohort. A group of highly shared sequence variants was considered likely to be a technical artifact of the sequencing pipeline. Over 15 rarely observed V segments, including chromosome 9 orphons, were excluded from the earlier analysis of several hundred of the donors because counts were too low. In a later analysis, several top co-occurrence clusters were reported to appear linked to parvovirus B19, influenza, CMV and Epstein-Barr virus. The study gave a list of about 160 TCR beta chains associated with cytomegalovirus. In this cohort, only TCR beta chains were sequenced, and detectable features were limited by the absence of alpha or paired-chain data.

In total, roughly 710 healthy bone marrow donors made up the cohort. Cohort members were all nominally healthy when sampled, although unrecorded immune exposures were likely present. The donor tested CMV seronegative and was one of the 352 seronegative cohort members. Each donor provided a peripheral blood sample, and peripheral blood mononuclear cells were used for TCR beta sequencing. The Qiagen DNeasy Blood Extraction Kit was used to extract genomic DNA from the blood cell samples. The TCR was taken from a boy aged 2 to 10 in good health and CMV-seronegative. The specimen sequenced was PBMCs.

The DNA is TGCAGCGTTGCACAGGGACGGGGCACTGAAGCTTTCTTT. Its product reads: CSVAQGRGTEAFF. The chain is made from TRBV29-1 and TRBJ1-1; a tentative D match to TRBD1 spans 6 bases. From the germline V gene, CDR1 is SQVTM and CDR2 is ANQGSEA. At the junction V is shortened by 4 bases and J by 4 bases, with 13 bases in between. Counted from cysteine to phenylalanine, this CDR3 has 13 amino acids. CDR3 DNA only is kept here, 39 bases in frame from base 1.